The 5 T cell receptor beta chains in this list originate from one sample, sequenced in a study of post-analysis software for immune sequencing data. Prepared TCR beta cDNA libraries contained unique molecular identifiers. TCRdb called the PCR reads again in MiXCR, with one record for every CDR3 protein. Of about 680,000 distinct CDR3 sequences detected, 55% to 60% appear once; the ten largest clones hold around 11%. Their antigens are not known. Findings and limits, study-wide: In patients, TRBV5-6, TRBV5-1 and TRBV20-1 belonged to 4 or 5 TRBV segments found more frequently than in controls.

What was sequenced was blood. Source of these receptors: a girl aged 2 to 9 with multiple sclerosis.

The V call is TRBV12-3 or TRBV12-4, the J call TRBJ1-2; TRBD1 matches at 7 bases. This CDR3 has 13 residues. V gave up 7 bases and J gave up 3 bases; unmatched junction bases: 5. The CDR3 DNA sequence: TGTGCCAGCAATCCGGACAGGCACTATGGCTACACCTTC. This encodes CASNPDRHYGYTF.

The rearrangement uses TRBV2 and TRBJ2-3, with D hard to call. This CDR3 contains 14 residues. CDR1 is SNHLY, CDR2 FYNNEI, per germline. Trimming removed 2 bases from V and 2 bases from J, with 8 bases in between. The CDR3 reads CASSEFPFTDTQYF. CDR3 DNA sequence: TGTGCCAGCAGTGAATTCCCCTTCACAGATACGCAGTATTTT.

The V and J genes are TRBV7-8 and TRBJ2-3; D possibly corresponds to TRBD2 (5 bases). V was trimmed by 1 base and J by 4 bases, leaving 9 bases between them. The CDR3 is made up of 14 amino acids. Germline values: CDR1 SGHVS, CDR2 FQNEAQ. In DNA form, the CDR3 reads TGTGCCAGCAGCTTAGGAGGGATATCAGATACGCAGTATTTT. This gives the protein CASSLGGISDTQYF.

The chain carries TRBV15 and TRBJ1-3; possibly TRBD1 for D (5 bases). The germline V and J ends were trimmed by 0 bases and 4 bases, with 22 bases remaining between them. Per germline, CDR1 LNHNV and CDR2 YYDKDF (reference sequence). The CDR3 covers 19 residues. The CDR3 is CATSRDLWGVRWNGNTIYF. The DNA of the CDR3 is TGTGCCACCAGCAGAGATCTGTGGGGGGTCCGCTGGAACGGAAACACCATATATTTT. The entire variable domain, with the rest obtained from reference TRBV15 and TRBJ1-3, is as follows: DAMVIQNPRYQVTQFGKPVTLSCSQTLNHNVMYWYQQKSSQAPKLLFHYYDKDFNNEADTPDNFQSRRPNTSFCFLDIRSPGLGDTAMYLCATSRDLWGVRWNGNTIYFGEGSWLTVV.

The V call is TRBV20-1, the J call TRBJ2-7; 9 bases are a match to TRBD1. Trimming removed 5 bases from V and 2 bases from J; junction bases left unmatched: 4. The CDR3 length is 13 residues. The germline gives CDR1 DFQATT, CDR2 SNEGSKA (reference sequence). CDR3 in DNA: TGCAGTGCTGCCTGGGACAGGGCCTACGAGCAGTACTTC. It encodes CSAAWDRAYEQYF.